This entry lists 27 T cell receptor beta chains sequenced from one sample in a study of shared clonotypes between healthy human individuals. Here immunoSEQ multiplex PCR was the method, and the copy in TCRdb shows in-frame clones only, minus some. The table has 2 million to 2.5 million clones, about 92% seen once. The sample was naive CD4+ T cells from PBMCs. This sample's subset: CD45RA+ positively selected. All receptors derive from a man aged 18-30 years in good health. Some clones in this sample may be carry-over from other donors' samples.

V usage is TRBV10-3 and J usage is TRBJ1-2; D is possibly TRBD1 (5 bases). Deletions cut 6 bases from V and 4 bases from J, with 15 bases between. This CDR3 has 14 residues. Germline values: CDR1 ENHRY, CDR2 SYGVKD. CDR3: CAISPTDSLYGYTF. In nucleotides, the CDR3 is TGTGCCATCAGCCCCACCGACAGCCTCTATGGCTACACCTTC.

The chain has TRBV27 and TRBJ2-7, with 7 bases that match TRBD2. The CDR3 contains 14 residues. V lost 6 bases to trimming and J lost 2 bases; unmatched junction nucleotides: 7. The germline gives CDR1 MNHEY, CDR2 SMNVEV (reference sequence). CDR3 sequence: CASSNAGTTYEQYF. The CDR3 region has the DNA TGTGCCAGCAGCAATGCCGGGACTACCTACGAGCAGTACTTC.

This clone was observed a single time. The chain combines TRBV19 with TRBJ1-4; D is perhaps TRBD1 (6 bases). The germline CDR1 and CDR2 sequences are LNHDA and SQIVND (reference sequence). This CDR3 is 14 amino acids long. V gave up 3 bases and J gave up 6 bases, with 11 bases separating them. CDR3 sequence (DNA): TGTGCCAGTAGTATGGGGGGCAAGGATGAAAAACTGTTTTTT. Protein product: CASSMGGKDEKLFF.

V and J are TRBV18 and TRBJ2-7; D gene unclear. This CDR3 is built from 15 residues. The germline CDR1 and CDR2 sequences are KGHSH and LQKENI. The V end lost 2 bases, the J end lost 5 bases, and 16 bases lay between the germline ends. The CDR3: CASSPSPNRIHEQYF. Here the CDR3 DNA reads TGTGCCAGCTCACCAAGCCCGAATCGAATCCACGAGCAGTACTTC.

The chain couples TRBV5-1 to TRBJ2-2; D ambiguous. CDR3 length equals 14 residues. The germline V gene has CDR1 SGHRS and CDR2 YFSETQ. V shed 2 bases and J shed 1 base, with 6 bases lying between them. The DNA of the CDR3 is TGCGCCAGCAGCTTTCCAGGGAACACCGGGGAGCTGTTTTTT. It codes for CASSFPGNTGELFF.

This sequence joins TRBV14 and TRBJ1-1; 7 nucleotides align to TRBD1. CDR1 and CDR2 from the germline V gene are SGHDN and FVKESK. The CDR3 consists of 16 residues. Germline trimming cut 4 bases from V and 1 base from J; bases unmatched to any gene: 9. The CDR3 DNA reads as TGTGCCAGCAGCCCCTTCCGACAGGGCTGGAACACTGAAGCTTTCTTT. This translates into CASSPFRQGWNTEAFF.

The rearrangement joins TRBV7-2 to TRBJ2-3; D possibly corresponds to TRBD2 (6 bases). The germline gives CDR1 SGHTA, CDR2 FQGNSA. The CDR3 sequence is 15 residues long. V was shortened by 5 bases and J by 2 bases, with 14 bases between the two germline ends. The CDR3 DNA reads TGTGCCAGCAGCCTAACTAGCACCCCCACAGATACGCAGTATTTT. Protein product: CASSLTSTPTDTQYF.

J is TRBJ2-7 and V is TRBV5-4, with a possible D match to TRBD2 (6 bases). The ends were cut back, 1 base at V and 3 bases at J, with 20 bases in the middle. CDR3 length: 17 residues. Germline V gene data show CDR1 as SGHNT and CDR2 as YYREEE (reference sequence). This chain's CDR3 is CASSLSVRRDVVYEQYF. CDR3 nucleotides: TGTGCCAGCAGCTTGTCGGTTCGGCGGGACGTTGTCTACGAGCAGTACTTC. The variable domain in full, with the rest retrieved from reference TRBV5-4 and TRBJ2-7, is ETGVTQSPTHLIKTRGQQVTLRCSSQSGHNTVSWYQQALGQGPQFIFQYYREEENGRGNFPPRFSGLQFPNYSSELNVNALELDDSALYLCASSLSVRRDVVYEQYFGPGTRLTVT.

The chain recombines TRBV29-1 with TRBJ2-3; 7 bases map to TRBD1. In germline, CDR1 is SQVTM, CDR2 ANQGSEA. V gave up 7 bases and J gave up 4 bases; unmatched junction bases: 5. CDR3 length: 12 residues. CDR3 nucleotides: TGCAGCGCGCTCCAGGGGGCAGATACGCAGTATTTT. Residues: CSALQGADTQYF.

V usage is TRBV25-1 and J usage is TRBJ2-4; TRBD2 matches at 7 bases. This CDR3 has 15 amino acids. V shed 6 bases, J shed 0 bases, and the junction held 5 bases outside the gene matches. Germline V CDR1 and CDR2: MGHDK, SYGVNS. The CDR3 loop reads CASRGGTLAKNIQYF. CDR3 DNA sequence: TGTGCCAGCAGGGGGGGGACCCTAGCCAAAAACATTCAGTACTTC.

This clone was observed once. The sample contains more than one DNA sequence encoding this CDR3. This chain connects TRBV6-5 to TRBJ1-2, with D maybe TRBD1 (6 bases). Looked up from germline, CDR1 is MNHEY and CDR2 is SVGAGI. The length of the CDR3 is 13 residues. V was shortened by 6 bases and J by 2 bases, with 10 bases between the two germline ends. The CDR3 coding sequence is TGTGCCAGCAGCCGCGACAGGAACTATGGCTACACCTTC. Its protein product is CASSRDRNYGYTF.

V usage is TRBV30 and J usage is TRBJ2-3; D is perhaps TRBD2 (5 bases). Trimming stripped 0 bases from V and 2 bases from J, with 12 bases between. CDR1 is GTSNPN and CDR2 is SVGIG in the germline V gene (reference sequence). This CDR3 is 15 amino acids long. The CDR3 region has the DNA TGTGCCTGGAGTGTACGAGGGCTCCTCACAGATACGCAGTATTTT. Translated, it gives CAWSVRGLLTDTQYF.

As regards this clone: The identical CDR3 is also encoded by other nucleotide sequences in the sample. The chain recombines TRBV6-5 with TRBJ2-7; 13 nucleotides agree with TRBD2. The V gene end was trimmed by 3 bases and the J gene end by 3 bases; junction bases not matched to a gene: 2. Germline V gene data show CDR1 as MNHEY and CDR2 as SVGAGI. The CDR3 extends over 15 amino acids. In DNA, the CDR3 is TGTGCCAGCAGTTATGGACTAGCGGGAGTCTACGAGCAGTACTTC. This translates into CASSYGLAGVYEQYF.

This clone was counted only a few times. CDR3 loop: CAQRRGWGEQYF. DNA for the CDR3: TGTGCCCAGAGGCGAGGATGGGGGGAGCAGTACTTC. The rearrangement joins TRBV30 to TRBJ2-7; D assignment may be TRBD1 or TRBD2 (5 bases each). V was shortened by 8 bases and J by 7 bases, with 18 bases between the two germline ends. The CDR3 spans 12 residues. The germline V gene has CDR1 GTSNPN and CDR2 SVGIG (reference sequence).

This chain links TRBV5-1 with TRBJ2-5, with D hard to call. The CDR3 spans 13 residues. Germline values: CDR1 SGHRS, CDR2 YFSETQ. V was shortened by 4 bases and J by 5 bases, with 12 bases between the two germline ends. CDR3 bases: TGCGCCAGCAGCCCGCAGTCAAGGGAGACCCAGTACTTC. It encodes CASSPQSRETQYF.

CDR3 sequence: CASSLPLAGGPNDEQFF. CDR3 DNA sequence: TGCGCCAGCAGCCTCCCCCTAGCGGGAGGGCCTAATGATGAGCAGTTCTTC. The chain carries TRBV5-1 and TRBJ2-1, with 12 bases aligning to TRBD2. Trimming cost V 4 bases and J 8 bases; bases outside gene matches: 13. Germline CDR1 and CDR2: SGHRS and YFSETQ. The CDR3 spans 17 residues.

The chain carries TRBV5-1 and TRBJ2-3; TRBD2 matches 8 bases. CDR3 size: 17 residues. V lost 2 bases, J lost 0 bases, and 8 bases stayed unmatched. Germline V gene lookup returns CDR1 SGHRS and CDR2 YFSETQ. Here the CDR3 reads CASSLAGVAFSTDTQYF. The DNA of the CDR3 is TGCGCCAGCAGCTTAGCGGGAGTCGCCTTTAGCACAGATACGCAGTATTTT.

V is TRBV21-1 and J is TRBJ1-5. TRBV21-1 is shown as a pseudogene. The CDR3 has 16 amino acids. The CDR3 protein is CASRATPRLSNQPQHF. CDR3 nucleotide sequence: TGTGCCAGCAGGGCCACACCGCGGTTGAGCAATCAGCCCCAGCATTTT.

This clone was recorded only once. The chain couples TRBV11-2 to TRBJ2-2, with 8 nucleotides matching TRBD1. The germline V gene encodes CDR1 SGHAT and CDR2 FQNNGV. This CDR3 region has 15 residues. V lost 6 bases and J lost 6; bases outside the gene matches: 9. CDR3 sequence: CASRPWPGGPGELFF. The CDR3 DNA sequence: TGTGCCAGCAGACCGTGGCCAGGGGGCCCCGGGGAGCTGTTTTTT. The entire variable domain, with the rest obtained from reference TRBV11-2 and TRBJ2-2, is as follows: EAGVAQSPRYKIIEKRQSVAFWCNPISGHATLYWYQQILGQGPKLLIQFQNNGVVDDSQLPKDRFSAERLKGVDSTLKIQPAKLEDSAVYLCASRPWPGGPGELFFGEGSRLTVL.

Written as DNA, the CDR3 is TGTGCCAGCAGCGTAGCGGCGGCAAGCTCCTACAATGAGCAGTTCTTC. Translated: CASSVAAASSYNEQFF. This chain uses TRBV9 with TRBJ2-1; D remains ambiguous. Trimming took 0 bases from V and 0 from J, leaving 10 bases between them. CDR3 length: 16 amino acids. Germline loops: CDR1 SGDLS, CDR2 YYNGEE.

V usage is TRBV10-1 and J usage is TRBJ2-1, with unresolved D. V was cut by 4 bases and J by 0 bases, with 10 bases left in between. The CDR3 runs to 15 residues. Germline loops: CDR1 WNHNN, CDR2 SYGVQD (reference sequence). The CDR3 DNA reads as TGCGCCAGCAGTGGAGACGGGCTCTCCTACAATGAGCAGTTCTTC. Protein: CASSGDGLSYNEQFF.

V and J are TRBV28 and TRBJ2-2; weak D call: TRBD2 (7 bases). This CDR3 is built from 15 residues. In germline, CDR1 is MDHEN, CDR2 SYDVKM. Trimming stripped 5 bases from V and 8 bases from J, with 18 bases between. The CDR3 nucleotides read TGTGCCAGCAGTCTCACGCGGGGGCCCTCTGGGGAGCTGTTTTTT. This sequence encodes CASSLTRGPSGELFF.

This rearrangement joins TRBV28 to TRBJ1-4; TRBD1 agrees at 9 bases. Trimming removed 6 bases from V and 2 bases from J; junction bases left unmatched: 7. The CDR3 loop spans 16 amino acids. Looked up from germline, CDR1 is MDHEN and CDR2 is SYDVKM. The CDR3 region has the DNA TGTGCCAGCAGCCCTCTAGGACAGGGGACTAATGAAAAACTGTTTTTT. Translated: CASSPLGQGTNEKLFF.

V is TRBV7-9 and J is TRBJ1-6, with TRBD1 identical over 7 bases. The V gene's germline CDR1 is SEHNR and CDR2 FQNEAQ (reference sequence). The junction had 15 bases not matched to a gene; V was cut back by 5 bases and J by 8 bases. The CDR3 runs to 17 residues. CDR3 region: CASSLRQGPGLDSPLHF. The CDR3, as DNA: TGTGCCAGCAGCCTCCGACAGGGCCCAGGCCTGGATTCACCCCTCCACTTT.

The chain combines TRBV5-1 with TRBJ2-1; TRBD2 matches at 10 bases. V trimming: 3 bases; J trimming: 10 bases; junction bases outside the gene matches: 13. Germline V gives CDR1 SGHRS, CDR2 YFSETQ. The CDR3 is 16 amino acids. CDR3 sequence: CASSYPTQLAGNEQFF. The CDR3 DNA reads TGCGCCAGCAGCTACCCAACCCAACTAGCGGGAAACGAGCAGTTCTTC.

This clone occurred a few times. This chain uses TRBV6-6 with TRBJ2-2; D gene ambiguous. Germline assignment: CDR1 MNHNY and CDR2 SVGAGI (reference sequence). The CDR3 has 13 residues. Trimming pared 7 bases from V and 9 bases from J, leaving 15 bases between. As DNA, the CDR3 is TGTGCCAGCATCGTGGACGATCACCGGGAGCTGTTTTTT. Translation gives CASIVDDHRELFF.

The chain uses TRBV5-5 and TRBJ1-1; D may be TRBD1 (5 bases). There are 13 residues in the CDR3. Trimming took off 4 bases at V and 7 bases at J, with 14 bases between the two ends. Per germline, CDR1 SGHKS and CDR2 YYEKEE (reference sequence). The CDR3 here is CASSLERTHEAFF. CDR3 sequence (DNA): TGTGCCAGCAGCCTGGAGCGGACACATGAAGCTTTCTTT. The full variable domain, in which reference TRBV5-5 and TRBJ1-1 provide the parts outside the CDR3, is DAGVTQSPTHLIKTRGQQVTLRCSPISGHKSVSWYQQVLGQGPQFIFQYYEKEERGRGNFPDRFSARQFPNYSSELNVNALLLGDSALYLCASSLERTHEAFFGQGTRLTVV.